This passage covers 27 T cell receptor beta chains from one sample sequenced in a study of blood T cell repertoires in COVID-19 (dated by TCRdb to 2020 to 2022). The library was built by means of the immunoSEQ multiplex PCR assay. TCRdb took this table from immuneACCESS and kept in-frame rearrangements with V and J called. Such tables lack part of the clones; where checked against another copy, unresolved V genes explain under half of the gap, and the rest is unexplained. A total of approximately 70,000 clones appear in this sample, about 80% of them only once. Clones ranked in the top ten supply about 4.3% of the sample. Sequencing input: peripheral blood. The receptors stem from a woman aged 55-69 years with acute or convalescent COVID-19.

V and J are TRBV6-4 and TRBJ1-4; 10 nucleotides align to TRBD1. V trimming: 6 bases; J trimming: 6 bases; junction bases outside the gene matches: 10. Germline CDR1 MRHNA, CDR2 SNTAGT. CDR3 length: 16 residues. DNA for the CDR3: TGTGCCAGCAGCCCCCAGTTCGGGACAGGGGATGAAAAACTGTTTTTT. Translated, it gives CASSPQFGTGDEKLFF.

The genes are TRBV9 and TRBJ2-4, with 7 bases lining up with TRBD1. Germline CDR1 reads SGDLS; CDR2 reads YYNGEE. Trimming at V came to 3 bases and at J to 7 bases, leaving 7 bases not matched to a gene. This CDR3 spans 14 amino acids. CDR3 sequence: CASSAETGTNIQYF. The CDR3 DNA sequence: TGTGCCAGCAGCGCGGAGACAGGGACGAACATTCAGTACTTC.

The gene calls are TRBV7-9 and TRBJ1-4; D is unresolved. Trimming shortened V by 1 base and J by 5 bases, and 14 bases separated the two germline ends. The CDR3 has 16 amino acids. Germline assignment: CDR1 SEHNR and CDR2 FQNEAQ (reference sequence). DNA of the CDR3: TGTGCCAGCAGCTTAGAACCCGCACTTTTCAATGAAAAACTGTTTTTT. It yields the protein CASSLEPALFNEKLFF.

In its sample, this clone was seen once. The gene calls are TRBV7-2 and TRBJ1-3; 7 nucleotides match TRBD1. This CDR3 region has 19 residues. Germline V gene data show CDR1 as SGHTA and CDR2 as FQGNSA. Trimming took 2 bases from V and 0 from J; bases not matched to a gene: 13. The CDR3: CASSLFDREYTVSGNTIYF. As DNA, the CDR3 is TGTGCCAGCAGCTTATTTGACAGGGAATATACCGTCTCTGGAAACACCATATATTTT. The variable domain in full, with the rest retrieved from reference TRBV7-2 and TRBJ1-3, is GAGVSQSPSNKVTEKGKDVELRCDPISGHTALYWYRQSLGQGLEFLIYFQGNSAPDKSGLPSDRFSAERTGGSVSTLTIQRTQQEDSAVYLCASSLFDREYTVSGNTIYFGEGSWLTVV.

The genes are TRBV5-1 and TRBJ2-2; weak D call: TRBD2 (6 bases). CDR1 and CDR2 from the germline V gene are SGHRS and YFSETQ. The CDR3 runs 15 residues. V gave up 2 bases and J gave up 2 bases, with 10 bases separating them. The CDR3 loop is CASSFSGSNTGELFF. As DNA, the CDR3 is TGCGCCAGCAGCTTTAGCGGCTCAAACACCGGGGAGCTGTTTTTT.

The CDR3 nucleotides read TGCGCCAGCAGCTTGGCAGGGGGCTCGAACACCGGGGAGCTGTTTTTT. This encodes CASSLAGGSNTGELFF. The chain joins TRBV5-1 to TRBJ2-2; 8 nucleotides match TRBD1. Germline assignment: CDR1 SGHRS and CDR2 YFSETQ. CDR3 length equals 16 residues. Trimming at V came to 0 bases and at J to 0 bases, leaving 1 base not matched to a gene. The variable domain in full, with the rest retrieved from reference TRBV5-1 and TRBJ2-2, is KAGVTQTPRYLIKTRGQQVTLSCSPISGHRSVSWYQQTPGQGLQFLFEYFSETQRNKGNFPGRFSGRQFSNSRSEMNVSTLELGDSALYLCASSLAGGSNTGELFFGEGSRLTVL.

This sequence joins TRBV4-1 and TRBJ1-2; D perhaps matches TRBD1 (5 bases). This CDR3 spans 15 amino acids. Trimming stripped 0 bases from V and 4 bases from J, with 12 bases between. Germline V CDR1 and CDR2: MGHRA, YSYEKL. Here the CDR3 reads CASSQDTDRVYGYTF. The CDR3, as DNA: TGCGCCAGCAGCCAAGATACCGACAGAGTCTATGGCTACACCTTC.

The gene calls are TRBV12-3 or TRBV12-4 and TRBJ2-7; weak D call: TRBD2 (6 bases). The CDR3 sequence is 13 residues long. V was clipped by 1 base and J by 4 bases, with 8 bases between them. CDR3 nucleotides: TGTGCCAGCAGTTTAGGGGGGGTGTACGAGCAGTACTTC. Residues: CASSLGGVYEQYF.

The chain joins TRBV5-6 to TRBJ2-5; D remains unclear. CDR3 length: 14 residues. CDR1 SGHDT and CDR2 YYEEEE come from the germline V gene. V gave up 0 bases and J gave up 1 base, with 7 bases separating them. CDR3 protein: CASSLVARQETQYF. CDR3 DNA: TGTGCCAGCAGCTTGGTGGCACGCCAAGAGACCCAGTACTTC.

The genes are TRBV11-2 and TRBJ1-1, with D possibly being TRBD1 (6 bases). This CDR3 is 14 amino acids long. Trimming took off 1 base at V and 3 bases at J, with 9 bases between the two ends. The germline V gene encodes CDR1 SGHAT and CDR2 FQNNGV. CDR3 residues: CASSLVAGDTEAFF. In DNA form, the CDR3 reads TGTGCCAGCAGCTTAGTAGCAGGGGACACTGAAGCTTTCTTT.

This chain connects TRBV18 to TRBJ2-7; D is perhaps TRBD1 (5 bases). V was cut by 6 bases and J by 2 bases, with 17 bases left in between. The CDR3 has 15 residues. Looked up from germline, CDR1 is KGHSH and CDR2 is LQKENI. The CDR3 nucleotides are TGTGCCAGCTCCCGAGAAGAGACAGTTACCTACGAGCAGTACTTC. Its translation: CASSREETVTYEQYF. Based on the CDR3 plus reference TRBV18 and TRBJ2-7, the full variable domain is NAGVMQNPRHLVRRRGQEARLRCSPMKGHSHVYWYRQLPEEGLKFMVYLQKENIIDESGMPKERFSAEFPKEGPSILRIQQVVRGDSAAYFCASSREETVTYEQYFGPGTRLTVT.

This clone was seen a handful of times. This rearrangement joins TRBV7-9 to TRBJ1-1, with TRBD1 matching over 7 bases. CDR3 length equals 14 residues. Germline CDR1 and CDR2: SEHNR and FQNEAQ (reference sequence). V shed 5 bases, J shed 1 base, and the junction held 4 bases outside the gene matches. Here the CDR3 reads CASSPGTANTEAFF. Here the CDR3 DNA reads TGTGCCAGCAGCCCAGGGACAGCGAACACTGAAGCTTTCTTT.

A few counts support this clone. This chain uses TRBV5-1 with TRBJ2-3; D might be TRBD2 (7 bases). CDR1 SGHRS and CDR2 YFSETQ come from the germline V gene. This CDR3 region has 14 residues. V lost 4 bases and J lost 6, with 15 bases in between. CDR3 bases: TGCGCCAGCAGCGCGGGGGCCGAGCGGGATACGCAGTATTTT. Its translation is CASSAGAERDTQYF.

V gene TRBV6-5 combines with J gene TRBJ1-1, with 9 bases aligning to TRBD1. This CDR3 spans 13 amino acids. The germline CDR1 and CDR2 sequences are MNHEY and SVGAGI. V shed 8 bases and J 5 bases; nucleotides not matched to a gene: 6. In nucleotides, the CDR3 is TGTGCCAGCGGGACAGGGTTGGTGACTGAAGCTTTCTTT. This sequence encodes CASGTGLVTEAFF.

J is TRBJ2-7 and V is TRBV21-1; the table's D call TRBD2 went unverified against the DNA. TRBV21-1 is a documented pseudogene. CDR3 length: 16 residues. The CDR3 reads CASSKEDSGGTYEQYF. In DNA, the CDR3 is TGTGCCAGCAGCAAAGAAGATAGCGGGGGGACCTACGAGCAGTACTTC.

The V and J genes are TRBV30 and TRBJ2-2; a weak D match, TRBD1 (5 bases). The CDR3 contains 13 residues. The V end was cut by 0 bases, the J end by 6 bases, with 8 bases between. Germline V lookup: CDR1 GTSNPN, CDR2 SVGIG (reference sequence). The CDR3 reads CAWSVQGAGELFF. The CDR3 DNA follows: TGTGCCTGGAGTGTACAAGGGGCCGGGGAGCTGTTTTTT. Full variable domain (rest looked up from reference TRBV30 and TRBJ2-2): SQTIHQWPATLVQPVGSPLSLECTVEGTSNPNLYWYRQAAGRGLQLLFYSVGIGQISSEVPQNLSASRPQDRQFILSSKKLLLSDSGFYLCAWSVQGAGELFFGEGSRLTVL.

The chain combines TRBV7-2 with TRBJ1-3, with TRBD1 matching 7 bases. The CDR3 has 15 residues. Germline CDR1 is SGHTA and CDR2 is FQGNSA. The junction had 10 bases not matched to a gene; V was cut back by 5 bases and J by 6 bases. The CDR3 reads CASSPGGTVLNTIYF. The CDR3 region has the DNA TGTGCCAGCAGCCCGGGGGGGACAGTATTAAACACCATATATTTT.

CDR3 region: CASSLLAGPSYTQYF. For the CDR3, the DNA is TGTGCCAGCAGCCTATTAGCGGGGCCTTCTTATACGCAGTATTTT. The gene calls are TRBV7-9 and TRBJ2-3, with TRBD2 matching over 8 bases. The CDR3 has 15 amino acids. The J segment lost 7 bases and the V segment lost 5 bases, leaving 11 bases of the junction unmatched. CDR1 SEHNR and CDR2 FQNEAQ come from the germline V gene (reference sequence).

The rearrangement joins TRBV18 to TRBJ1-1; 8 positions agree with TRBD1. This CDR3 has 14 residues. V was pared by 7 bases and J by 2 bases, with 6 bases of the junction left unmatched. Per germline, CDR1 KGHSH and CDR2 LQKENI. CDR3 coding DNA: TGTGCCAGCTTCCCGACAGGGGCAAACACTGAAGCTTTCTTT. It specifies CASFPTGANTEAFF.

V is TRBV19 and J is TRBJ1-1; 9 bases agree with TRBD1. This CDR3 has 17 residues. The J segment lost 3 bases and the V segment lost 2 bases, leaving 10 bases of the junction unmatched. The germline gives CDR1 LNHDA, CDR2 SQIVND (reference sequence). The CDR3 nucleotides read TGTGCCAGTAGTATACGATACGGTCGGGACAGGGACACTGAAGCTTTCTTT. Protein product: CASSIRYGRDRDTEAFF.

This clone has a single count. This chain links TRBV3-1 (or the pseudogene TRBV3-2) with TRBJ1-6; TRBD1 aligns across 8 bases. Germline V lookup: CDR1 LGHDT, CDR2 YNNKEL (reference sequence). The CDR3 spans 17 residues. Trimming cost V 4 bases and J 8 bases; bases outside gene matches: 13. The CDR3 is CASSPPGGAIGDSPLHF. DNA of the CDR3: TGTGCCAGCAGCCCCCCAGGGGGCGCAATCGGGGATTCACCCCTCCACTTT.

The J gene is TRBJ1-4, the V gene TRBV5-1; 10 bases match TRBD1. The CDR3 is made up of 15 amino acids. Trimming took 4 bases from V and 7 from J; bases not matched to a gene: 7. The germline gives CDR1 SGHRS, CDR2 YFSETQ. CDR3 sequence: CASSLRQGAGEKLFF. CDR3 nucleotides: TGCGCCAGCAGCCTGAGACAGGGGGCGGGTGAAAAACTGTTTTTT.

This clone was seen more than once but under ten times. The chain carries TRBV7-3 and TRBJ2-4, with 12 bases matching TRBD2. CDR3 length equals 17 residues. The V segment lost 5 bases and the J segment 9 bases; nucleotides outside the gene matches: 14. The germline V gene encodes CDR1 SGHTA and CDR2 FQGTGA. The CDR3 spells CASSLNPSGGAHSIQYF. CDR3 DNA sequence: TGTGCCAGCAGCCTAAACCCTAGCGGGGGGGCACACAGCATTCAGTACTTC.

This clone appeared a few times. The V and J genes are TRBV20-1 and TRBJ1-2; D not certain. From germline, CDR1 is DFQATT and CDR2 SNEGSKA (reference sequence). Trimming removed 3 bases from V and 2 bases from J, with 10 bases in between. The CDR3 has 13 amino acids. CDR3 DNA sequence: TGCAGTGCTAGTCGACTCGGAAACTATGGCTACACCTTC. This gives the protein CSASRLGNYGYTF.

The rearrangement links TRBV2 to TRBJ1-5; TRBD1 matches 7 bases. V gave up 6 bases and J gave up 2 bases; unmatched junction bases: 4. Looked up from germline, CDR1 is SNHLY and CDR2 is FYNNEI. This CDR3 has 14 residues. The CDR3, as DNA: TGTGCCAGCAGCCGTGACAGGGGCAATCAGCCCCAGCATTTT. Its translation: CASSRDRGNQPQHF.

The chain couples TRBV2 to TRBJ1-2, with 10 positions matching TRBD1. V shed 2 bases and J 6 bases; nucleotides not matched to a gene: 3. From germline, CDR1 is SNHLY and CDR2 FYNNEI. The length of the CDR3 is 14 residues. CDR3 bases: TGTGCCAGCAGTGAAACCGGGACAGGGGATGGCTACACCTTC. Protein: CASSETGTGDGYTF. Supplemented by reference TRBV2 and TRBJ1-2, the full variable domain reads EPEVTQTPSHQVTQMGQEVILRCVPISNHLYFYWYRQILGQKVEFLVSFYNNEISEKSEIFDDQFSVERPDGSNFTLKIRSTKLEDSAMYFCASSETGTGDGYTFGSGTRLTVV.

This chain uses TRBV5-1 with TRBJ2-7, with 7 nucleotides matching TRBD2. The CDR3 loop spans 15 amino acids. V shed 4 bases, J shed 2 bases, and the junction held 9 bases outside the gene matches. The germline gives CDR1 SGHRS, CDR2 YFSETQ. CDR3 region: CASSPRGSGAYEQYF. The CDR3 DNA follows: TGCGCCAGCAGCCCCCGGGGAAGCGGGGCCTACGAGCAGTACTTC. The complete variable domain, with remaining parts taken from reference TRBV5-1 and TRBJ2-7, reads KAGVTQTPRYLIKTRGQQVTLSCSPISGHRSVSWYQQTPGQGLQFLFEYFSETQRNKGNFPGRFSGRQFSNSRSEMNVSTLELGDSALYLCASSPRGSGAYEQYFGPGTRLTVT.